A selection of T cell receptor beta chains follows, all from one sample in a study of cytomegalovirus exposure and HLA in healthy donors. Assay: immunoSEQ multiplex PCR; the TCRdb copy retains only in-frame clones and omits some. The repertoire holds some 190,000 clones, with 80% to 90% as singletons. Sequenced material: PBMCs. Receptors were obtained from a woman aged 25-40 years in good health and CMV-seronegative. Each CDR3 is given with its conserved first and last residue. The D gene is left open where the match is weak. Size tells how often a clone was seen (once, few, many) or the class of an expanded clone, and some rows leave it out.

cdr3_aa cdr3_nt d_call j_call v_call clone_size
CASCIRLPGEGYTF TGTGCCAGCTGCATCCGATTGCCGGGGGAAGGCTACACCTTC NA TRBJ1-2 TRBV6-1 NA
CATSSPRQGEYGYTF TGTGCCACCAGCAGCCCCCGTCAGGGGGAATATGGCTACACCTTC TRBD1 TRBJ1-2 TRBV15 NA
CASSSVLGSGANVLTF TGTGCCAGCAGTTCCGTGTTAGGGTCTGGGGCTAACGTCCTGACTTTC NA TRBJ2-6 TRBV6-5 NA
CASSPGETAYEQYF TGTGCCAGCAGCCCTGGTGAGACAGCCTACGAGCAGTACTTC NA TRBJ2-7 TRBV27 NA
CASSPNSGSYNEQFF TGTGCCAGCTCACCGAACAGCGGCTCCTACAATGAGCAGTTCTTC NA TRBJ2-1 TRBV18 NA
CASSLGGTVGNTDTQYF TGTGCCAGCAGCTTAGGGGGGACTGTCGGAAACACAGATACGCAGTATTTT NA TRBJ2-3 TRBV7-9 NA
CASSNRPESEAFF TGTGCCAGCAGCAACAGACCGGAATCGGAAGCTTTCTTT NA TRBJ1-1 TRBV27 NA
CASSLASGNEQYF TGTGCCAGCAGCTTGGCTAGCGGGAACGAGCAGTACTTC TRBD2 TRBJ2-7 TRBV5-6 NA
CASNKREYNEQFF TGTGCCAGCAACAAGCGGGAGTACAATGAGCAGTTCTTC TRBD2 TRBJ2-1 TRBV6-6 NA
CATSRYAGEGRGEQYF TGTGCCACCAGCAGATATGCTGGGGAGGGCCGGGGCGAGCAGTACTTC TRBD2 TRBJ2-7 TRBV15 few
CASSRSVGPGLWGYTF TGCGCCAGCAGCCGTAGTGTGGGGCCCGGGCTCTGGGGCTACACCTTC NA TRBJ1-2 TRBV4-1 NA
CASSMGAGSYEQYF TGTGCCAGCAGCATGGGGGCCGGGTCCTACGAGCAGTACTTC NA TRBJ2-7 TRBV11-2 NA
CASSFATQGRNEQFF TGCGCCAGCAGCTTCGCCACGCAGGGAAGGAATGAGCAGTTCTTC NA TRBJ2-1 TRBV5-1 NA
CASSIGTGGYGYTF TGTGCCAGCAGCATCGGGACAGGGGGCTATGGCTACACCTTC TRBD1 TRBJ1-2 TRBV9 NA
CASSFLRGLSTDTQYF TGTGCCAGCAGTTTCCTTAGGGGATTGAGCACAGATACGCAGTATTTT NA TRBJ2-3 TRBV28 NA
CASSLSWAGGRGNEQYF TGTGCCAGCAGCTTGAGCTGGGCGGGAGGGCGGGGGAACGAGCAGTACTTC TRBD2 TRBJ2-7 TRBV5-6 NA
CASSRDRYNEQFF TGTGCCAGCTCGCGGGACAGATACAATGAGCAGTTCTTC NA TRBJ2-1 TRBV18 NA
CATRRAGFSLFADTQYF TGTGCCACCCGCCGGGCGGGGTTCTCACTCTTCGCAGATACGCAGTATTTT NA TRBJ2-3 TRBV10-3 NA
CASSTDRVVVYEQYF TGTGCCAGCAGCACAGATCGAGTGGTTGTCTACGAGCAGTACTTC NA TRBJ2-7 TRBV7-8 NA
CASSSGDSSYNEQFF TGTGCCAGCAGCTCTGGGGACAGCTCCTACAATGAGCAGTTCTTC TRBD1 TRBJ2-1 TRBV11-3 NA
CASSRQGRDQPQHF TGTGCCAGCAGCAGACAGGGACGGGATCAGCCCCAGCATTTT TRBD1 TRBJ1-5 TRBV6-5 NA
CASSLYTQGIDIQYF TGTGCCAGCAGCTTGTATACACAGGGGATAGACATTCAGTACTTC TRBD1 TRBJ2-4 TRBV5-6 NA
CASSVVGVGGELFF TGTGCCAGCAGCGTAGTAGGGGTGGGCGGGGAGCTGTTTTTT NA TRBJ2-2 TRBV2 NA
CASSSGRGAFF TGTGCCAGCAGCTCCGGACGAGGGGCTTTCTTT NA TRBJ1-1 TRBV5-8 NA
CATSRDAGSAQYF TGTGCCACCAGCAGAGATGCAGGGTCTGCGCAGTATTTT NA TRBJ2-3 TRBV15 NA
CATSRGGGEQYF TGTGCCACCAGCAGGGGAGGTGGCGAGCAGTACTTC NA TRBJ2-7 TRBV15 NA
CASSWRTGLSNGYTF TGTGCCAGCAGCTGGAGGACAGGACTTTCGAATGGCTACACCTTC TRBD1 TRBJ1-2 TRBV5-6 NA
CAWIRGGGTEAFF TGTGCCTGGATCCGAGGGGGGGGCACTGAAGCTTTCTTT NA TRBJ1-1 TRBV30 NA
CASSFRTGPQHF TGTGCCAGCAGTTTTAGGACAGGCCCCCAGCATTTT TRBD1 TRBJ1-5 TRBV27 once
CASSWGTSGNNEQFF TGCGCCAGCAGCTGGGGGACTAGCGGGAACAATGAGCAGTTCTTC TRBD2 TRBJ2-1 TRBV5-1 NA
CASSPKTNDRARSYEQYF TGTGCCAGCAGTCCTAAGACAAACGACAGGGCCCGCTCCTACGAGCAGTACTTC TRBD1 TRBJ2-7 TRBV2 NA
CASSPGTGELFF TGCGCCAGCAGCCCCGGGACAGGGGAGCTGTTTTTT NA TRBJ2-2 TRBV5-1 NA
CASSSVGGSREQYF TGTGCCAGCAGTTCCGTCGGGGGGAGCCGCGAGCAGTACTTC TRBD2 TRBJ2-7 TRBV6-6 NA